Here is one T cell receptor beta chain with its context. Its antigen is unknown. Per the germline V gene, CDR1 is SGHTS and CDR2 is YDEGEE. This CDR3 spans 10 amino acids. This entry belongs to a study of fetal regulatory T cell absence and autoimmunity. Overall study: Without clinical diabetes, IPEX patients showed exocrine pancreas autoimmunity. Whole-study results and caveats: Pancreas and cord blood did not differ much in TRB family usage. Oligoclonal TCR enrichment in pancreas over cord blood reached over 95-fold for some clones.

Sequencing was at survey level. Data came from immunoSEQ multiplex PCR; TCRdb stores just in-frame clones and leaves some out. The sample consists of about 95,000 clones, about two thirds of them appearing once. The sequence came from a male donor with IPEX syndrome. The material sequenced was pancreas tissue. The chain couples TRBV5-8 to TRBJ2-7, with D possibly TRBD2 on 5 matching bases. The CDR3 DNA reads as TGTCCCCGAGGGTACTACGAGCAGTACTTC. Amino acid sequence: CPRGYYEQYF.